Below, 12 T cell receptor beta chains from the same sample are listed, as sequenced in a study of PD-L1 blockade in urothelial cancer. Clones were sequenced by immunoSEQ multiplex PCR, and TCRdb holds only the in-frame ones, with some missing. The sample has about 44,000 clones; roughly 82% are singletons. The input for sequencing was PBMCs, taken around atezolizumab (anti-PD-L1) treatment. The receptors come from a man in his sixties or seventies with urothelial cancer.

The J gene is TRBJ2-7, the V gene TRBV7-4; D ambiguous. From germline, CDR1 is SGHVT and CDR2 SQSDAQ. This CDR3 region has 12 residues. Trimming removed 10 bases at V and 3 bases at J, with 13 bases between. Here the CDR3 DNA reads TGTGCCATCCCGAGATCTTTCTACGAGCAGTACTTC. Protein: CAIPRSFYEQYF.

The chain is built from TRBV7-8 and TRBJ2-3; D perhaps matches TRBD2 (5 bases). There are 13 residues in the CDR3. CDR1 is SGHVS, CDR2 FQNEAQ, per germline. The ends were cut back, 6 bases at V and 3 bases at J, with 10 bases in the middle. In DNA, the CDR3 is TGTGCCAGCAGGGCGGGTGTGACAGATACGCAGTATTTT. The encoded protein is CASRAGVTDTQYF.

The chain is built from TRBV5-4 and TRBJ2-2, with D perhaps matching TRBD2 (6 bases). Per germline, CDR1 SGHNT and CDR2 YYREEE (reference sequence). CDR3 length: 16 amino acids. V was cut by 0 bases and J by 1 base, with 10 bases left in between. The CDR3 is CASSLGLRGNTGELFF. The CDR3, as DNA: TGTGCCAGCAGCTTGGGATTGCGGGGGAACACCGGGGAGCTGTTTTTT.

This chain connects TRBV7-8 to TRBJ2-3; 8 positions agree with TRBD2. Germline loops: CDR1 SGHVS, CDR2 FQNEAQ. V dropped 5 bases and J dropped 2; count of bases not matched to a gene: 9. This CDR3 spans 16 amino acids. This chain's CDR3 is CASSASSGGYTDTQYF. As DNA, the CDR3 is TGTGCCAGCAGCGCCTCGAGCGGGGGATACACAGATACGCAGTATTTT.

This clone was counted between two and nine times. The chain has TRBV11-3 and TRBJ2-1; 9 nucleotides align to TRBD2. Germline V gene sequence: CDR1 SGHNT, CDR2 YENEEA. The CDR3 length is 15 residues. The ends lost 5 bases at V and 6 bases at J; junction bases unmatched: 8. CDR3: CASSPSGTAGNEQFF. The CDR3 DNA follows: TGTGCCAGCAGCCCTAGCGGGACGGCCGGCAATGAGCAGTTCTTC.

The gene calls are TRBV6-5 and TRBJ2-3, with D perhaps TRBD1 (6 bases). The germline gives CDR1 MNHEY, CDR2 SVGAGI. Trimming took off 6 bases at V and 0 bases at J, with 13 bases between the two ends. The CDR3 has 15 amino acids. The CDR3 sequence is CASRTGTRSTDTQYF. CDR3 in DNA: TGTGCCAGCAGAACCGGGACAAGAAGCACAGATACGCAGTATTTT.

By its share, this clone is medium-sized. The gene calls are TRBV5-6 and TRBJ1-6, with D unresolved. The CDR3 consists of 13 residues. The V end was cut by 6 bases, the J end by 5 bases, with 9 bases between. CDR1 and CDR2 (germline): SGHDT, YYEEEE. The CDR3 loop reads CASNPGNNSPLHF. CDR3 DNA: TGTGCCAGCAACCCTGGCAATAATTCACCCCTCCACTTT.

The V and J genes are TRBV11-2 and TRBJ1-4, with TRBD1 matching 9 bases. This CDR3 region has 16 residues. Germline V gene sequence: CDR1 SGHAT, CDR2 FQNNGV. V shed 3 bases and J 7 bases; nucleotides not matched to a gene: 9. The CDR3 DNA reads TGTGCCAGCAGCTTGGGCCCGGGACAGGGAACTGAAAAACTGTTTTTT. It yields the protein CASSLGPGQGTEKLFF.

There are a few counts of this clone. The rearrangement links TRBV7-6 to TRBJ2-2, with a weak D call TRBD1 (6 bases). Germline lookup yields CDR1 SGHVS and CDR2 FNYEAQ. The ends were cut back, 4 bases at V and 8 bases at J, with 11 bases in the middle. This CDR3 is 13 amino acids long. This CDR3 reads CASSSGDIGELFF. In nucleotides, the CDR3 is TGTGCCAGCAGCTCAGGGGATATAGGGGAGCTGTTTTTT.

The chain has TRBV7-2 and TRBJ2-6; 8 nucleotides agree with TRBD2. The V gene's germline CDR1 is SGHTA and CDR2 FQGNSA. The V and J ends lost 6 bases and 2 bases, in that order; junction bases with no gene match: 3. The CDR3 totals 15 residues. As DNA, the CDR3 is TGTGCCAGCAGTCGGGAGGGAACTGGGGCCAACGTCCTGACTTTC. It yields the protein CASSREGTGANVLTF.

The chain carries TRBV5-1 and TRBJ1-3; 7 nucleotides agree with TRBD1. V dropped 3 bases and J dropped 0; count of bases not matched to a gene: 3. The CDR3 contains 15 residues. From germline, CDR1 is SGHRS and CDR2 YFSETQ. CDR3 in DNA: TGCGCCAGCAGCTATACAGGGGCCTCTGGAAACACCATATATTTT. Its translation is CASSYTGASGNTIYF.

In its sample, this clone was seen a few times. The CDR3 nucleotides are TGCGCCAGCAGCTTGGATACAGGTGATGGCTACACCTTC. Its protein is CASSLDTGDGYTF. This chain joins TRBV5-1 and TRBJ1-2, with D maybe TRBD1 (5 bases). V lost 0 bases, J lost 6 bases, and 9 bases lay in between. The CDR3 sequence is 13 residues long. Germline-derived CDR1 and CDR2 are SGHRS and YFSETQ. Variable domain in full (rest from reference TRBV5-1 and TRBJ1-2): KAGVTQTPRYLIKTRGQQVTLSCSPISGHRSVSWYQQTPGQGLQFLFEYFSETQRNKGNFPGRFSGRQFSNSRSEMNVSTLELGDSALYLCASSLDTGDGYTFGSGTRLTVV.